This record looks at one T cell receptor beta chain sequence and its context. The specificity of this receptor is unknown. No much larger clonotype is one base removed from it; base qualities were not supplied. The data stem from a study of shared clonotypes between healthy human individuals (TCRdb year 2020). About the study as a whole: A couple of women and a few men aged 18 to 49 years were included in the cohort. For each donor, CD4 naive and CD4 memory were each run on three plates, CD8 naive on two plates, and CD8 memory on one plate. To estimate repertoire size and how much clonotype sharing occurs between individuals, the study deeply sequenced the blood TCR repertoires of five healthy adults. To increase sequencing depth and limit assay-specific biases, different laboratories used diverse techniques to prepare libraries and sequence TCR repertoires. Per donor, leukapheresis produced somewhere between about 0.9 and 9 billion PBMCs. Broader findings and caveats from the paper: The small number of donors limited the genetic and exposure-history diversity represented. Higher generation probabilities were observed for clonotypes shared by all four sorted-subset donors than for non-shared clonotypes. Sampling was restricted to blood, and TCR repertoires in tissues likely differ from the TCR repertoires found in blood. Around 5% of naive CD4, roughly 3.5% of naive CD8, approximately 2% of memory CD4, and about 0.4% of memory CD8 clonotypes were shared across several donors. Incomplete sequencing was indicated by rarefaction of sorted-subset datasets, despite the large sequencing depth. Pairwise subsampling led to the expectation that sequencing depth would affect the degree of clonotype sharing among donors. Naive subsets generally had larger estimated clonotype richness than memory subsets did.

Healthy HIV-negative adults with no recently reported acute infections or vaccinations were included as donors. Every donor was a Caucasian adult residing in Nashville, Tennessee, USA. CD4+ T cells were enriched by magnetic negative selection, after which naive cells were positively selected on CD45RA and the negative fraction was taken as the memory subset. Blood was collected by leukapheresis, and PBMCs were isolated by Ficoll-Histopaque density gradient centrifugation and then cryopreserved in liquid nitrogen vapor phase. Analytical flow cytometry was used to check the purity and quantity of every magnetically sorted T cell population. Each sorted fraction had its genomic DNA isolated and then quantified by UV absorbance on a Nanodrop 2000c. TCR CDR3 regions were amplified from genomic DNA by multiplex PCR using the deep immunoSEQ assay. For each cell subset, the extracted genomic DNA was distributed evenly across all wells of several immunoSEQ 96-well plates, and each plate served as one replicate. For sorted subsets, roughly 200 ng of genomic DNA, equivalent to 25,000 to 30,000 T cell genomes, went into each replicate PCR. The purified libraries were quantified using a Qubit 3.0 fluorometer, sized with a Bioanalyzer 2100, and then quantified again using the KAPA Library Quantification kit. Each immunoSEQ 96-well plate was sequenced on its own single-read 150-cycle Illumina NextSeq 550 flow cell. Turning to the authors' computational methods: Because the immunoSEQ output held only junctional sequences and lacked quality scores, the filtering could not match the filtering applied to full-length reads. To assign V/J genes and CDR3, sequences were annotated using PyIR, a Python wrapper for IgBLAST v1.9, with IMGT germline references. Reads with weak V/J assignments (E-value above 1e-6), missing CDR3, stop codons, out-of-frame junctions, or ambiguous translated residues were removed. A V3J clonotype was defined by an identical inferred V gene, J gene, and CDR3 amino acid sequence. To compute the percentage overlap between repertoires, the number of shared unique clonotypes was divided by the size of the smaller repertoire. RTK rarefaction, the Chao1 estimator, and Recon v2.1 estimates of unobserved clonotypes were used to assess repertoire richness. Generation probabilities were computed with OLGA for all TCRbeta clonotypes obtained by the gDNA method from several donors. TCRdb carries this immuneACCESS record with in-frame sequences only. Its versions omit some clonotypes, under half of them owing to an unresolved V gene in the studies checked, with the rest unexplained. V and J calls and clone size are those listed in that table; D and trimming were worked out from the DNA. This sample gives about 340,000 clones in total; around 67% of them show up just once. More than 9% of the sample is held by the ten biggest clonotypes.

This sequence was found in a man in his thirties or forties in good health. Sequenced: memory CD4+ T cells sorted from blood. Reading the label with the study, this specimen's cell subset or site is: CD45RA-negative fraction.

Read as DNA, the sequence is TGTGCCAGCAGCTTAATGGGATCAGATACGCAGTATTTT. This gives the protein CASSLMGSDTQYF. The chain is assembled from TRBV11-2 and TRBJ2-3; there is no confident call for the D gene. Looking up the germline V gene yields CDR1 SGHAT and CDR2 FQNNGV. From cysteine to phenylalanine, the CDR3 is 13 amino acids long. CDR3 DNA only is kept here, 39 bases in frame from base 1. V is pared back by 2 bases and J by 4 bases, with 7 bases lying between the germline termini.